This T cell receptor beta chain is drawn from a study of response to subunit inactivated influenza vaccine. Regarding the study as a whole: Each seasonal influenza vaccination recruits few new T cells, the authors suggested.

Looked up from germline, CDR1 is MGHRA and CDR2 is YSYEKL. V shed 0 bases and J shed 9 bases, with 9 bases lying between them. CDR3 length: 13 amino acids. From the RT-PCR reads, TCRdb called clonotypes with MiXCR, one entry per CDR3 protein. The sample lists about 610,000 distinct CDR3 sequences; around 15% were seen once. Concerning this clonotype: Antigen specificity is unknown.

This specimen consisted of PBMCs from blood, obtained roughly 13 days after vaccination. The sequence derives from a man aged 45-65 years who received an inactivated influenza vaccine. J is TRBJ2-1 and V is TRBV4-1, with D maybe TRBD1 (5 bases). CDR3 loop: CASSQDPGAEQFF. DNA of the CDR3: TGCGCCAGCAGCCAAGATCCTGGGGCTGAGCAGTTCTTC.